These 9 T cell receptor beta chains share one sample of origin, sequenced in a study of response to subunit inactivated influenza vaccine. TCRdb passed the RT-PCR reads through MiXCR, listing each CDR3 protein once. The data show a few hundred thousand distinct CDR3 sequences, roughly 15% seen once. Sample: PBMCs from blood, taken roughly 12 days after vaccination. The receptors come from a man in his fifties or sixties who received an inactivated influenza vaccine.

The CDR3 is CASSLAPTGDSNQPQHF. As DNA, the CDR3 is TGTGCCAGCAGCTTAGCACCAACAGGGGATAGCAATCAGCCCCAGCATTTT. The V and J genes are TRBV11-2 and TRBJ1-5; 7 bases fit TRBD1. Germline V gives CDR1 SGHAT, CDR2 FQNNGV. The CDR3 loop spans 17 amino acids. V shed 1 base and J 0 bases; nucleotides not matched to a gene: 6. Drawing the rest from reference TRBV11-2 and TRBJ1-5, the complete variable domain is EAGVAQSPRYKIIEKRQSVAFWCNPISGHATLYWYQQILGQGPKLLIQFQNNGVVDDSQLPKDRFSAERLKGVDSTLKIQPAKLEDSAVYLCASSLAPTGDSNQPQHFGDGTRLSIL.

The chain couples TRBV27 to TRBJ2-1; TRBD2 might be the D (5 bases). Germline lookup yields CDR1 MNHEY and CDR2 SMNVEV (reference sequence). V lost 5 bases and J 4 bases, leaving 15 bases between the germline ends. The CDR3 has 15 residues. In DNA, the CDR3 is TGTGCCAGCAGTCCCCCCGGAGGTGGTTACAATGAGCAGTTCTTC. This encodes CASSPPGGGYNEQFF.

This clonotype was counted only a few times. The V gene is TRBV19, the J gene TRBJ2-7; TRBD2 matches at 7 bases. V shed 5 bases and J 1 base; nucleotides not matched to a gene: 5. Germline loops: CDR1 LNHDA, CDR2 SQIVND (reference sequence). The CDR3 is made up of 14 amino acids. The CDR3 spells CASSWRGFSYEQYF. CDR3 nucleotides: TGTGCCAGTAGTTGGCGGGGGTTTTCCTACGAGCAGTACTTC.

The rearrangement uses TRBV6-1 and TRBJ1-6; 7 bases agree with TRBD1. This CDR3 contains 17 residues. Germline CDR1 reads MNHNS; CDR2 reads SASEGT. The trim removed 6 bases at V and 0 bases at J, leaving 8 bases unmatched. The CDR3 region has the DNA TGTGCCAGCAGGCCCGACAGGGTTGGCTCCTATAATTCACCCCTCCACTTT. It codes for CASRPDRVGSYNSPLHF.

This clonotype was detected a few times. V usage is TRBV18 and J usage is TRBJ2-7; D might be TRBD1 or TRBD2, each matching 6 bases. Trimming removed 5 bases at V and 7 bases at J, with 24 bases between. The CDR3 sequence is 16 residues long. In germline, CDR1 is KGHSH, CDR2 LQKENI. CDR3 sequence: CASSARPGQRGEEQYF. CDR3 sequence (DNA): TGTGCCAGCTCAGCAAGACCGGGACAAAGGGGGGAGGAGCAGTACTTC.

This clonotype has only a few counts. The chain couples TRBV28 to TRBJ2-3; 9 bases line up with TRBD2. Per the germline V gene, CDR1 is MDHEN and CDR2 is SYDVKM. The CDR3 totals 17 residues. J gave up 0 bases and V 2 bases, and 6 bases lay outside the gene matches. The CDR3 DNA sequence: TGTGCCAGCAGTTTAGCGGGAGGGGGAGGTAGCACAGATACGCAGTATTTT. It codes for CASSLAGGGGSTDTQYF.

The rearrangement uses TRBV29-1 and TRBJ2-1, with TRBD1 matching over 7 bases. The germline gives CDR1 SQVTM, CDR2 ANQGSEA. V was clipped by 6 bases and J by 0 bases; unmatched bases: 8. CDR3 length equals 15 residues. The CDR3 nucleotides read TGCAGCGTCAAGGGGGCCGTGAGCTCCTACAATGAGCAGTTCTTC. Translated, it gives CSVKGAVSSYNEQFF.

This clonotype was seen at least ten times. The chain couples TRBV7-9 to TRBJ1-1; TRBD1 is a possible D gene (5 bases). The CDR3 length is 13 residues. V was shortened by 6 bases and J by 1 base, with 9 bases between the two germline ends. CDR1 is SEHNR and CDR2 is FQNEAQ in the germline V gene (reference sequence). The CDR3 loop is CASRIGANTEAFF. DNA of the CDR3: TGTGCCAGCAGGATAGGGGCGAACACTGAAGCTTTCTTT.

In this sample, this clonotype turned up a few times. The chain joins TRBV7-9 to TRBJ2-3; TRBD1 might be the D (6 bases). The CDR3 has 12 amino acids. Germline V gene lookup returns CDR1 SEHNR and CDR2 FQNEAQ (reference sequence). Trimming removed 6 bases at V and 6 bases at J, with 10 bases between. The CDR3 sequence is CASRWDKDTQYF. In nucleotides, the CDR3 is TGTGCCAGCAGATGGGACAAGGATACGCAGTATTTT.